One sample yielded the 10 T cell receptor beta chains listed below, sequenced in a study of blood T cell repertoires in COVID-19 (dated by TCRdb to about 2020). Libraries were prepared through the immunoSEQ multiplex PCR assay. TCRdb retrieved this table from immuneACCESS and kept in-frame rearrangements only. Not all clones are present; in checked studies, unresolved V genes account for under half, and no reason is known for the remainder. The sample table lists 150,000 to 200,000 clones, under 95% of them with a count of one. 18% of the sample goes to the ten largest clones. The sample consisted of peripheral blood. The receptor source for this set is a man aged 60 to 75 with active or convalescent COVID-19.

The chain couples TRBV5-6 to TRBJ2-3, with TRBD2 matching over 8 bases. Trimming removed 5 bases from V and 5 bases from J; junction bases left unmatched: 7. CDR3 size: 14 residues. The germline CDR1 and CDR2 sequences are SGHDT and YYEEEE. CDR3 coding DNA: TGTGCCAGCAGTGGGAGCGGGAGCCGAGATACGCAGTATTTT. Translated: CASSGSGSRDTQYF.

V gene TRBV19 combines with J gene TRBJ1-1; D possibly corresponds to TRBD1 (5 bases). The CDR3 length is 14 residues. Germline V lookup: CDR1 LNHDA, CDR2 SQIVND (reference sequence). The V and J ends lost 6 bases and 4 bases respectively, with 15 bases between them. The chain's CDR3 is CASRKLGRGTEAFF. CDR3 DNA: TGTGCCAGTAGGAAATTGGGTAGGGGCACTGAAGCTTTCTTT. The full variable domain, completed using reference TRBV19 and TRBJ1-1, is DGGITQSPKYLFRKEGQNVTLSCEQNLNHDAMYWYRQDPGQGLRLIYYSQIVNDFQKGDIAEGYSVSREKKESFPLTVTSAQKNPTAFYLCASRKLGRGTEAFFGQGTRLTVV.

The chain joins TRBV5-4 to TRBJ1-2, with a tentative D call TRBD1 (5 bases). The CDR3 loop spans 13 amino acids. The germline V gene encodes CDR1 SGHNT and CDR2 YYREEE (reference sequence). V lost 1 base and J 10 bases, leaving 14 bases between the germline ends. CDR3 amino acids: CASSLQTVSDYTF. The CDR3, as DNA: TGTGCCAGCAGCTTGCAGACAGTTTCCGACTACACCTTC.

This clone was observed a single time. The V call is TRBV12-3 or TRBV12-4, the J call TRBJ2-3, with D unresolved. V gave up 5 bases and J gave up 0 bases, with 3 bases separating them. CDR3 length equals 12 residues. For the CDR3, the DNA is TGTGCCAGCAGTCAAAGCACAGATACGCAGTATTTT. Translating it yields CASSQSTDTQYF.

The V gene is TRBV30, the J gene TRBJ1-5, with TRBD1 matching over 7 bases. Trimming at V came to 3 bases and at J to 8 bases, leaving 7 bases not matched to a gene. Per germline, CDR1 GTSNPN and CDR2 SVGIG (reference sequence). The CDR3 sequence is 13 residues long. CDR3: CAWSPNRGKPQHF. The CDR3 nucleotides read TGTGCCTGGAGCCCCAACAGGGGAAAGCCCCAGCATTTT.

This clone was counted between two and nine times. V gene TRBV15 combines with J gene TRBJ2-7; 8 nucleotides line up with TRBD2. The ends lost 1 base at V and 0 bases at J; junction bases unmatched: 11. CDR3 length: 18 residues. Looked up from germline, CDR1 is LNHNV and CDR2 is YYDKDF (reference sequence). The CDR3 nucleotides are TGTGCCACCAGCAGAGGTCCCGCGGCTAGCGGGTACTCCTACGAGCAGTACTTC. Its translation: CATSRGPAASGYSYEQYF.

The chain recombines TRBV19 with TRBJ2-4, with unresolved D. Germline V gives CDR1 LNHDA, CDR2 SQIVND (reference sequence). Trimming shortened V by 0 bases and J by 7 bases, and 7 bases separated the two germline ends. The CDR3 length is 13 residues. For the CDR3, the DNA is TGTGCCAGTAGTATAGATCTTCCCAACATTCAGTACTTC. Translation gives CASSIDLPNIQYF.

This chain links TRBV29-1 with TRBJ2-7, with D perhaps TRBD2 (5 bases). Between the trimmed V and J ends, which lost 4 bases and 2 bases, there was a span of 9 bases. The CDR3 extends over 12 amino acids. Germline V gene sequence: CDR1 SQVTM, CDR2 ANQGSEA. The CDR3 loop reads CSVAGNTYEQYF. The CDR3 DNA is TGCAGCGTTGCCGGGAATACCTACGAGCAGTACTTC.

The genes are TRBV10-3 and TRBJ1-6; tentatively, D is TRBD1 (5 bases). The V end lost 4 bases, the J end lost 10 bases, and 14 bases lay between the germline ends. CDR3 length: 14 residues. The germline V gene has CDR1 ENHRY and CDR2 SYGVKD. CDR3: CAISGTGAGSPLHF. The CDR3, as DNA: TGTGCCATCAGTGGAACAGGAGCGGGCTCACCCCTCCACTTT.

This clone was recorded once. This chain joins TRBV27 and TRBJ2-1, with TRBD2 matching 7 bases. Germline V gives CDR1 MNHEY, CDR2 SMNVEV (reference sequence). V lost 2 bases, J lost 5 bases, and 15 bases stayed unmatched. The CDR3 is 18 amino acids. CDR3 sequence (DNA): TGTGCCAGCAGTTTACTCCGCAGCGGGACCAGGTTCAACAATGAGCAGTTCTTC. It yields the protein CASSLLRSGTRFNNEQFF.